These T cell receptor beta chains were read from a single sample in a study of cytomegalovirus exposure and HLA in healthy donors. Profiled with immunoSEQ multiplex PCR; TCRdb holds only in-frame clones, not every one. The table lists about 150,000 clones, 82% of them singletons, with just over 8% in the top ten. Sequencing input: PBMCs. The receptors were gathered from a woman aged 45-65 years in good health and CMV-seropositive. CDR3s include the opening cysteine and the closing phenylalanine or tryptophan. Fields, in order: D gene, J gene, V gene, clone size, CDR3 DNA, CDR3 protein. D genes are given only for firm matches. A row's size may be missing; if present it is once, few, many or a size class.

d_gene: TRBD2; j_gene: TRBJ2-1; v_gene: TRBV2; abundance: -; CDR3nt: TGTGCCAGCAGTGAGCAGCGGGACGCCTACAATGAGCAGTTCTTC; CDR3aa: CASSEQRDAYNEQFF
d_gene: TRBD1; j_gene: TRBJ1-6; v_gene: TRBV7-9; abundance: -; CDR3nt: TGTGCCAGCAGCTTTGGACAGGGGGTAAATTCACCCCTCCACTTT; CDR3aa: CASSFGQGVNSPLHF
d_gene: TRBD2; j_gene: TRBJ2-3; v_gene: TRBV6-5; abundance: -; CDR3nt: TGTGCCAGCAGTTACGATACTAGCGGGGGTTATACGCAGTATTTT; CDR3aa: CASSYDTSGGYTQYF
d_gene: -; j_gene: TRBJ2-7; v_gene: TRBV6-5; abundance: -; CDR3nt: TGTGCCAGCAGTTACGATACAGGTTCTCCGCCCTACGAGCAGTACTTC; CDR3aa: CASSYDTGSPPYEQYF
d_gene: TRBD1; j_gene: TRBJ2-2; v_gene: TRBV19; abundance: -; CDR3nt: TGTGCCAGTAGGCCGGGACAGACCAACACCGGGGAGCTGTTTTTT; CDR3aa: CASRPGQTNTGELFF
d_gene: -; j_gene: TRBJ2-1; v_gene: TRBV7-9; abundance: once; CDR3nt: TGTGCCAGCGCGTCGGGATGGTACGGGGATGAGCAGTTCTTC; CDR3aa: CASASGWYGDEQFF
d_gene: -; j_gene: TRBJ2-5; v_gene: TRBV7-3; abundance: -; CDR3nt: TGTGCCAGCAGCTTATCCAGCCAAGAGACCCAGTACTTC; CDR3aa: CASSLSSQETQYF
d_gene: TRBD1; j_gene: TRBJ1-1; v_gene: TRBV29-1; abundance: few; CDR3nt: TGCAGCGTACAGGGGGCTGAAGCTTTCTTT; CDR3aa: CSVQGAEAFF
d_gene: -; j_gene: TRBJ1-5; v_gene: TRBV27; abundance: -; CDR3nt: TGTGCCAGCAGTTTAGGAGGCGAGGGGGTACAGCCCCAGCATTTT; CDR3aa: CASSLGGEGVQPQHF
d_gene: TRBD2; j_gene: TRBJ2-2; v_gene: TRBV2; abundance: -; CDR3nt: TGTGCCAGCAGCGGGACTAGCGTAGCGAACACCGGGGAGCTGTTTTTT; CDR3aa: CASSGTSVANTGELFF
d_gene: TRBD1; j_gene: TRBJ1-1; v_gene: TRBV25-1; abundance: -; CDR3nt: TGTGCCAGCAGTGAATATCGGGGTGACAGGGCCGGCACTGAAGCTTTCTTT; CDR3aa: CASSEYRGDRAGTEAFF
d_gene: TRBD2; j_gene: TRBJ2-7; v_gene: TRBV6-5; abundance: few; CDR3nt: TGTGCCAGCAGCCTGACTAGCGGGGGCCCCTACGAGCAGTACTTC; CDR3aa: CASSLTSGGPYEQYF
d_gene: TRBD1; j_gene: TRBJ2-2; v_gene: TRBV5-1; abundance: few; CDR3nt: TGCGCCAGCAGCAGGGACAGGGATTATACCGGGGAGCTGTTTTTT; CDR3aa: CASSRDRDYTGELFF
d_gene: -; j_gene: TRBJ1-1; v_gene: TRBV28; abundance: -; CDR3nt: TGTGCCAGCAGTTTAACGTTTAGCGCTGAAGCTTTCTTT; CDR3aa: CASSLTFSAEAFF
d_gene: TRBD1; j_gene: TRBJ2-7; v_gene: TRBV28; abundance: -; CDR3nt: TGTGCCAGCAGGGAGGGACAGGGGCTGCAGTACTTC; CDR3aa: CASREGQGLQYF
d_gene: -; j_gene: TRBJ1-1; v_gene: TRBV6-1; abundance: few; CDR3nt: TGTGCCAGTAGGATCGAGGGGGCTGAAGCTTTCTTT; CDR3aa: CASRIEGAEAFF
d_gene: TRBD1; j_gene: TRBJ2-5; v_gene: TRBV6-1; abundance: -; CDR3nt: TGTGCCAGCTGTCGGGACAGGGGGCGAGAGACCCAGTACTTC; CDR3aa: CASCRDRGRETQYF
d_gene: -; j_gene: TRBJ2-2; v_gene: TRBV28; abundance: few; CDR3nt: TGTGCCAGCACCCTGACAGGCGGGAACACCGGGGAGCTGTTTTTT; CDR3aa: CASTLTGGNTGELFF
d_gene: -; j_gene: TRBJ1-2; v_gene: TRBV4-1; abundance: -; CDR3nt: TGCGCCAGCAGCCAAGACAGGGGCGCCTATGTCTACACCTTC; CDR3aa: CASSQDRGAYVYTF
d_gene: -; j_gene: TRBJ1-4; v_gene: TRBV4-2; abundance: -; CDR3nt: TGTGCCAGCAGCCCCCAGGGGTTGACAACTAATGAAAAACTGTTTTTT; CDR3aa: CASSPQGLTTNEKLFF
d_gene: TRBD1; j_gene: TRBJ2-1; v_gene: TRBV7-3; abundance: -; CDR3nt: TGTGCCAGCAGCTTAGGTGGCGGGACAGGAGCCAATGAGCAGTTCTTC; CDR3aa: CASSLGGGTGANEQFF
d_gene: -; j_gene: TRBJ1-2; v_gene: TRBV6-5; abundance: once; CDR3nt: TGTGCCAGCAGTAGGGGGGGCGATGGCTACACCTTC; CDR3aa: CASSRGGDGYTF
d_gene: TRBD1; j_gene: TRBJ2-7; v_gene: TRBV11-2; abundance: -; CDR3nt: TGTGTCAGCAGCTTCACAGGGGCCTCCTACGAGCAGTACTTC; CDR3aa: CVSSFTGASYEQYF
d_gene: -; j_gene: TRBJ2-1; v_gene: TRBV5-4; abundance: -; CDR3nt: TGTGCCAGCAGCTTGGCTACGGCGGGCTCCTACAATGAGCAGTTCTTC; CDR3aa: CASSLATAGSYNEQFF
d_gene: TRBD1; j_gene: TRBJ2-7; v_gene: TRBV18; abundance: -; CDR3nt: TGTGCCAGCTCACTCTCTGCCGGGACAGGGGCCTACGAGCAGTACTTC; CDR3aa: CASSLSAGTGAYEQYF
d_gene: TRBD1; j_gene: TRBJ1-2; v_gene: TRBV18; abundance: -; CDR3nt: TGTGCCAGCTCACCGACAGGGGGCGCGTGGGACTATGGCTACACCTTC; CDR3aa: CASSPTGGAWDYGYTF
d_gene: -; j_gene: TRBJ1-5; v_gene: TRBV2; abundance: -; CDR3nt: TGTGCCAGCCCGGCGGGTGCTAATCAGCCCCAGCATTTT; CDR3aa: CASPAGANQPQHF
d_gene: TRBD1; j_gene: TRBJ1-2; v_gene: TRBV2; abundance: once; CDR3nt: TGTGCCAGCGACGACAGGGCCTATGGCTACACCTTC; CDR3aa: CASDDRAYGYTF